The T cell receptor beta chain under discussion was sequenced for a study of blood T cell repertoires in COVID-19. Per the germline V gene, CDR1 is MNHEY and CDR2 is SVGAGI. The CDR3 contains 14 residues. V lost 6 bases to trimming and J lost 5 bases, with 17 bases between them. Clones were read by immunoSEQ multiplex PCR, and TCRdb kept only the in-frame ones, dropping some. The repertoire holds around 67,000 clones, with around 90% as singletons. The sequenced sample consisted of peripheral blood. The TCR sequence derives from an elderly woman with active or convalescent COVID-19. This chain connects TRBV6-5 to TRBJ2-7, with TRBD1 as a possible D gene (6 bases). The CDR3, as DNA: TGTGCCAGCAGAAGAGGCAGGGGTGATAACGAGCAGTACTTC. Translated: CASRRGRGDNEQYF.